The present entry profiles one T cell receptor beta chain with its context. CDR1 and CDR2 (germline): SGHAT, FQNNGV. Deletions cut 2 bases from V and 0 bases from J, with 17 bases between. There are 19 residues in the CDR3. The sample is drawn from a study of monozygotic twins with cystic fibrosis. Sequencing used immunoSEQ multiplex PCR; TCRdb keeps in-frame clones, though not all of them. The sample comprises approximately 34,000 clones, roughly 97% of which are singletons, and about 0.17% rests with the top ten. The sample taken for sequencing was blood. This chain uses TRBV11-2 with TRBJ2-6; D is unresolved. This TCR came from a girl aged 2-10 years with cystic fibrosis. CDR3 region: CASSLPRYELSSGANVLTF. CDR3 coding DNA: TGTGCCAGCAGCTTACCTAGATACGAGCTTTCCTCTGGGGCCAACGTCCTGACTTTC.